The 17 T cell receptor beta chains below all came from one sample that was sequenced in a study of T cell responses to AZD1222 COVID-19 vaccine. Measured with immunoSEQ multiplex PCR; TCRdb has only the in-frame clones, and not every one. The table shows roughly 140,000 clones, with under 90% occurring only once. The input for sequencing was peripheral blood, taken 28 days after the second AZD1222 dose. The receptors were gathered from an adult who received the AZD1222 COVID-19 vaccine.

The chain employs TRBV4-2 and TRBJ1-6, with D maybe TRBD1 (6 bases). The CDR3 loop spans 16 amino acids. The germline CDR1 and CDR2 sequences are LGHNA and YNFKEQ. V lost 3 bases, J lost 5 bases, and 14 bases lay in between. The CDR3 here is CASSHETGNNNSPLHF. The CDR3 coding sequence is TGTGCCAGCAGCCATGAAACAGGGAACAATAATTCACCCCTCCACTTT.

The chain combines TRBV10-1 with TRBJ1-3; no reliable D call. Per the germline V gene, CDR1 is WNHNN and CDR2 is SYGVQD (reference sequence). Trimming pared 6 bases from V and 0 bases from J, leaving 6 bases between. This CDR3 is 13 amino acids long. CDR3 region: CASSGNSGNTIYF. CDR3 in DNA: TGCGCCAGCAGCGGCAACTCTGGAAACACCATATATTTT.

This chain joins TRBV5-6 and TRBJ2-2, with TRBD1 matching over 8 bases. Germline V gene lookup returns CDR1 SGHDT and CDR2 YYEEEE. J lost 0 bases, V lost 3 bases, and 4 bases had no gene match. The CDR3 loop spans 16 amino acids. DNA for the CDR3: TGTGCCAGCAGCTCCCCGGGACAGGCGAACACCGGGGAGCTGTTTTTT. This encodes CASSSPGQANTGELFF.

This chain joins TRBV7-3 and TRBJ2-2; tentatively, D is TRBD2 (6 bases). There are 15 residues in the CDR3. The V gene's germline CDR1 is SGHTA and CDR2 FQGTGA. V was cut by 4 bases and J by 7 bases, with 16 bases left in between. CDR3 region: CASSSPAGGSGELFF. CDR3 coding DNA: TGTGCCAGCAGCTCCCCCGCCGGGGGAAGCGGGGAGCTGTTTTTT.

This rearrangement joins TRBV5-4 to TRBJ2-7; D is possibly TRBD2 (6 bases). The CDR3 runs 14 residues. Germline V gives CDR1 SGHNT, CDR2 YYREEE (reference sequence). Trimming shortened V by 4 bases and J by 2 bases, and 13 bases separated the two germline ends. CDR3 protein: CASSPSAGPYEQYF. The CDR3 nucleotides are TGTGCCAGCAGCCCTAGTGCGGGACCCTACGAGCAGTACTTC.

The chain joins TRBV5-1 to TRBJ2-1; D gene uncertain. The CDR3 consists of 15 residues. Between the trimmed V and J ends, which lost 1 base and 5 bases, there was a span of 13 bases. Germline CDR1 reads SGHRS; CDR2 reads YFSETQ. CDR3 sequence (DNA): TGCGCCAGCAGCTTGTCGGCTAGTGCCCACAATGAGCAGTTCTTC. Protein sequence: CASSLSASAHNEQFF.

CDR3: CASSLLSGTVGGELFF. DNA of the CDR3: TGTGCCAGCAGCCTTCTTAGCGGGACGGTGGGCGGGGAGCTGTTTTTT. The chain employs TRBV7-6 and TRBJ2-2; 8 nucleotides line up with TRBD2. Germline-derived CDR1 and CDR2 are SGHVS and FNYEAQ. The CDR3 extends over 16 amino acids. V dropped 5 bases and J dropped 7; count of bases not matched to a gene: 12. The whole variable domain, filled in from reference TRBV7-6 and TRBJ2-2, reads GAGVSQSPRYKVTKRGQDVALRCDPISGHVSLYWYRQALGQGPEFLTYFNYEAQQDKSGLPNDRFSAERPEGSISTLTIQRTEQRDSAMYRCASSLLSGTVGGELFFGEGSRLTVL.

CDR3 amino acids: CASSLNGPGELFF. As DNA, the CDR3 is TGTGCCAGCAGTTTGAATGGCCCCGGGGAGCTGTTTTTT. The chain carries TRBV28 and TRBJ2-2; D is uncertain. The V and J ends lost 3 bases and 6 bases respectively, with 8 bases between them. The CDR3 totals 13 residues. Per the germline V gene, CDR1 is MDHEN and CDR2 is SYDVKM.

This rearrangement joins TRBV5-4 to TRBJ1-3; D perhaps matches TRBD1 (6 bases). The V end was cut by 3 bases, the J end by 1 base, with 8 bases between. Germline lookup yields CDR1 SGHNT and CDR2 YYREEE (reference sequence). This CDR3 contains 14 residues. The CDR3 is CASSSQGSGNTIYF. The DNA for the CDR3 is TGTGCCAGCAGCTCACAGGGTTCTGGAAACACCATATATTTT.

The chain links TRBV5-4 to TRBJ1-2; D is possibly TRBD1 (5 bases). Trimming took 0 bases from V and 8 from J, leaving 20 bases between them. This CDR3 comprises 16 residues. Germline-derived CDR1 and CDR2 are SGHNT and YYREEE (reference sequence). The CDR3 protein is CASSLVGRAQDGGYTF. The CDR3, as DNA: TGTGCCAGCAGCTTGGTTGGCAGGGCCCAAGATGGCGGCTACACCTTC.

This CDR3 reads CASSQEGYEQYF. CDR3 bases: TGCGCCAGCAGCCAAGAGGGGTACGAGCAGTACTTC. The chain carries TRBV4-1 and TRBJ2-7; D is ambiguous. The CDR3 totals 12 residues. The ends were cut back, 0 bases at V and 4 bases at J, with 4 bases in the middle. Germline CDR1 and CDR2: MGHRA and YSYEKL.

The J gene is TRBJ1-1, the V gene TRBV19, with TRBD1 matching over 7 bases. Germline V lookup: CDR1 LNHDA, CDR2 SQIVND (reference sequence). The CDR3 covers 14 residues. V shed 9 bases, J shed 4 bases, and the junction held 11 bases outside the gene matches. The CDR3 sequence: CASNSGGKLTEAFF. In DNA, the CDR3 is TGTGCCAGCAATTCAGGGGGTAAACTCACTGAAGCTTTCTTT.

This chain connects TRBV5-8 to TRBJ1-5; D is unclear. The CDR3 is 15 amino acids. CDR1 SGHTS and CDR2 YDEGEE come from the germline V gene. Trimming stripped 4 bases from V and 1 base from J, with 12 bases between. The CDR3 nucleotides are TGTGCCAGCAGCAGATCCCTCGTGAGCAATCAGCCCCAGCATTTT. This sequence encodes CASSRSLVSNQPQHF.

The rearrangement uses TRBV14 and TRBJ1-1, with a possible D match to TRBD1 (5 bases). Trimming removed 8 bases from V and 6 bases from J, with 10 bases in between. The length of the CDR3 is 11 residues. Germline V gene lookup returns CDR1 SGHDN and CDR2 FVKESK. CDR3 sequence reads: CASVQGAEAFF. The DNA for the CDR3 is TGTGCCAGCGTCCAAGGGGCTGAAGCTTTCTTT.

The chain is built from TRBV5-8 and TRBJ2-2, with D hard to call. The germline V and J ends were trimmed by 8 bases and 6 bases, with 5 bases remaining between them. The CDR3 sequence is 10 residues long. The germline V gene encodes CDR1 SGHTS and CDR2 YDEGEE. CDR3 nucleotide sequence: TGTGCCAGTGGGGCCGGGGAGCTGTTTTTT. Encoded protein: CASGAGELFF.

This clone has only a few counts. The chain combines TRBV10-1 with TRBJ2-1; D unresolved. The CDR3 loop spans 15 amino acids. V was shortened by 2 bases and J by 9 bases, with 17 bases between the two germline ends. CDR1 is WNHNN, CDR2 SYGVQD, per germline (reference sequence). The CDR3 coding sequence is TGCGCCAGCAGTGAGGGCAGCGTAGCCCAAATTGAGCAGTTCTTC. Translated, it gives CASSEGSVAQIEQFF.

The chain uses TRBV19 and TRBJ2-7; TRBD2 is a possible D gene (6 bases). The CDR3 has 15 amino acids. Germline CDR1 LNHDA, CDR2 SQIVND (reference sequence). The ends were cut back, 3 bases at V and 0 bases at J, with 12 bases in the middle. CDR3 sequence reads: CASSIGASVSYEQYF. In DNA, the CDR3 is TGTGCCAGTAGTATCGGGGCTAGCGTCTCCTACGAGCAGTACTTC.